This TCR beta chain derives from a study of blood T cell repertoires in COVID-19 (dated by TCRdb to about 2020). About the study as a whole: Samples covering the acute and convalescent phases of COVID-19 were provided by collaborators in the United States, Italy and Spain. The material from the prospective study consisted of cDNA or gDNA derived from T cells, B-cell-depleted T cells, or PBMCs. Subjects who had been exposed to COVID-19, were actively infected with it, or had recovered from it provided the deeply sampled blood TCRbeta repertoires that made up the dataset. The repertoires were released in a freely available public database meant as a resource for research on the immune response to SARS-CoV-2. Samples came from the ongoing ImmuneRACE study (first 160 participants) plus 1,254 subjects from 6 global collaborators. A de-identified subject ID, COVID-19 status, age in years and sex were almost always included in the sample metadata. Where available, HLA class I and class II types were taken from metadata supplied by the sample provider and were not determined by assay-based typing. General conclusions and limits of the study: How much clinical and demographic metadata was included differed by source and by participant, and the metadata was provided uncurated.

In the prospective study, participants were roughly 18 to 89 years old, resided in about two dozen geographic areas of the United States, and were enrolled through a virtual design. In the prospective study, cohorts were assigned on the basis of participant-reported clinical history obtained from a screening survey and a study questionnaire. Each participant in the prospective study had whole blood, serum and a nasopharyngeal or oropharyngeal swab collected by mobile phlebotomists. Prospective study participants could optionally give additional blood draws and questionnaires over a roughly two-month period. Before DNA extraction, prospective study blood samples were shipped either frozen or at room temperature. In the case of this clone: Its antigen is not yet known. No quality values exist for individual bases; no much larger clone is one base distant.

The CDR3 numbers 12 residues from cysteine through phenylalanine. The CDR3 DNA has 36 bases and is translated from base 1. Trimming leaves V shorter by 3 bases and J shorter by 8 bases, with the junction holding 1 base beyond the gene matches. Reading the germline V gene (reference sequence) gives CDR1 SEHNR and CDR2 FQNEAQ. TCRbeta CDR3 regions were amplified from genomic DNA using the immunoSEQ Assay, a bias-controlled multiplex PCR. For the original study's pipeline: The number of nucleated cells in each sample was estimated by amplification of reference gene primers within the assay. To quantify the absolute abundance of each unique TCRbeta CDR3 rearrangement, sequence reads were collapsed and filtered. For each sample, productive Simpson clonality was calculated as the square root of Simpson's diversity index over productive rearrangements. This immuneACCESS table, as held by TCRdb, lists in-frame sequences with V and J called but not all clones. Of the missing ones, under half trace to an unresolved V gene in checked studies; the others have no known cause. V, J and clone size are taken as reported in that table, and D and trimming were inferred from the DNA itself. This sample holds approximately 220,000 clones; around 83% were observed only once. The top ten hold roughly 1.3% of the sample.

Sample: PBMCs or T cells enriched from blood (not recorded which). The clonotype originates from a middle-aged woman with acute COVID-19. The rearrangement joined TRBV7-9 to TRBJ2-4, with TRBD2 identical over 7 junction bases. The CDR3 loop reads CASSFGRDIQYF. The base sequence is TGTGCCAGCAGCTTTGGGAGGGACATTCAGTACTTC.